The sequence of this TCR beta chain was determined in a study of T cells after yellow fever vaccination. Points from the study as a whole: Although most clonotypes did not, a small share appeared in both CD4 and CD8 compartments. Subsequent to the booster, the majority of primary-vaccination clones reappeared (approximately 95% CD4, about 90% CD8).

This clonotype was seen a handful of times. Its antigen is currently unknown. By 5'RACE template switching, TCR cDNA was produced, with a universal primer site and UMIs added in the process. TCRdb recomputed calls from the 5' RACE reads with MiXCR, one row per CDR3 protein. This table has roughly 330,000 distinct CDR3 sequences, around 6.8% appearing once. V was pared by 0 bases and J by 5 bases, with 5 bases between. The CDR3 loop spans 13 amino acids. Germline CDR1 is MNHEY and CDR2 is SMNVEV (reference sequence). The genes are TRBV27 and TRBJ2-1; no reliable D call. The origin of this receptor is a man aged 18 to 29 who received the YFV17D yellow fever vaccine. The material was PBMCs, obtained roughly 46 days after the first yellow fever vaccination. CDR3 protein: CASSLSVNNEQFF. CDR3 coding DNA: TGTGCCAGCAGTTTATCGGTAAACAATGAGCAGTTCTTC.